Presented here are 29 T cell receptor beta chains from one specimen sequenced in a study of blood T cell repertoires in COVID-19. The method was immunoSEQ multiplex PCR; TCRdb's version includes in-frame clones alone and lacks a portion of them. The sample gives around 450,000 clones, around 90% of which show up once; approximately 0.65% is in the top ten. The specimen was PBMCs or T cells enriched from blood (not recorded which). These TCRs come from a man aged 18 to 30 who had recovered from COVID-19.

In this sample, this clone turned up once. The chain combines TRBV19 with TRBJ2-1; 9 positions match TRBD2. Trimming at V came to 3 bases and at J to 0 bases, leaving 3 bases not matched to a gene. The length of the CDR3 is 16 residues. CDR1 is LNHDA and CDR2 is SQIVND in the germline V gene (reference sequence). The CDR3 sequence: CASSIVSGGSYNEQFF. The CDR3 DNA is TGTGCCAGTAGTATCGTTAGCGGGGGCTCCTACAATGAGCAGTTCTTC.

This rearrangement joins TRBV7-2 to TRBJ2-1, with 8 nucleotides matching TRBD2. This CDR3 contains 15 residues. Germline loops: CDR1 SGHTA, CDR2 FQGNSA. V shed 1 base, J shed 3 bases, and the junction held 2 bases outside the gene matches. CDR3 coding DNA: TGTGCCAGCAGCTTAGTCGGGAGGGTCTACAATGAGCAGTTCTTC. Its protein product is CASSLVGRVYNEQFF. The full variable domain, in which reference TRBV7-2 and TRBJ2-1 provide the parts outside the CDR3, is GAGVSQSPSNKVTEKGKDVELRCDPISGHTALYWYRQSLGQGLEFLIYFQGNSAPDKSGLPSDRFSAERTGGSVSTLTIQRTQQEDSAVYLCASSLVGRVYNEQFFGPGTRLTVL.

This clone was picked up a small number of times. V gene TRBV29-1 combines with J gene TRBJ1-2; 7 nucleotides match TRBD1. V shed 4 bases and J 7 bases; nucleotides not matched to a gene: 6. The germline gives CDR1 SQVTM, CDR2 ANQGSEA. This CDR3 is built from 12 residues. Here the CDR3 DNA reads TGCAGCGTTGGCGACAGGGAAGTTGGCTACACCTTC. Amino acids: CSVGDREVGYTF.

The chain carries TRBV5-1 and TRBJ2-5, with TRBD2 as a possible D gene (6 bases). V lost 0 bases and J lost 5, with 11 bases in between. Germline values: CDR1 SGHRS, CDR2 YFSETQ. The CDR3 extends over 14 amino acids. The CDR3 coding sequence is TGCGCCAGCAGCTTGGGGGAGGCGTCGGAGACCCAGTACTTC. It yields the protein CASSLGEASETQYF.

The table lists this clone with a few counts. V is TRBV6-2 or TRBV6-3 and J is TRBJ2-1; the D gene is possibly TRBD2 (6 bases). Trimming took 6 bases from V and 6 from J, leaving 9 bases between them. Germline V gene sequence: CDR1 MNHEY, CDR2 SVGEGT. The CDR3 is made up of 12 amino acids. The CDR3 DNA is TGTGCCAGCAGCCGACTAGGCAATGAGCAGTTCTTC. It codes for CASSRLGNEQFF.

This clone was observed once. This sequence joins TRBV5-6 and TRBJ2-7; D is possibly TRBD1 (5 bases). V was cut by 2 bases and J by 5 bases, with 5 bases left in between. Germline assignment: CDR1 SGHDT and CDR2 YYEEEE. The CDR3 contains 11 residues. The CDR3 sequence is CASSLQDEQYF. The CDR3 DNA follows: TGTGCCAGCAGCTTACAGGACGAGCAGTACTTC.

This chain connects TRBV11-1 to TRBJ1-1, with D perhaps TRBD1 (6 bases). Trimming removed 9 bases at V and 4 bases at J, with 21 bases between. CDR3 size: 15 residues. Germline loops: CDR1 SGHAT, CDR2 FQDESV (reference sequence). The CDR3 sequence is CASNREGGGSTEAFF. The DNA for the CDR3 is TGTGCCAGTAACCGAGAAGGGGGGGGAAGCACTGAAGCTTTCTTT. Full variable domain (remainder filled in from reference TRBV11-1 and TRBJ1-1): EAEVAQSPRYKITEKSQAVAFWCDPISGHATLYWYRQILGQGPELLVQFQDESVVDDSQLPKDRFSAERLKGVDSTLKIQPAELGDSAMYLCASNREGGGSTEAFFGQGTRLTVV.

The J gene is TRBJ2-5, the V gene TRBV30, with D possibly matching TRBD2 (6 bases). The CDR3 runs 14 residues. Trimming cost V 0 bases and J 7 bases, with 15 bases left between them. Per germline, CDR1 GTSNPN and CDR2 SVGIG (reference sequence). CDR3 nucleotides: TGTGCCTGGAGTGTTTCAAGCTGGGGAGGGACCCAGTACTTC. Translated, it gives CAWSVSSWGGTQYF.

The chain combines TRBV30 with TRBJ2-2; D not resolved. The CDR3 is 12 residues long. Trimming shortened V by 4 bases and J by 4 bases, and 7 bases separated the two germline ends. The germline CDR1 and CDR2 sequences are GTSNPN and SVGIG (reference sequence). CDR3 in DNA: TGTGCCTGGAACGGTTTCACCGGGGAGCTGTTTTTT. This sequence encodes CAWNGFTGELFF.

This rearrangement joins TRBV27 to TRBJ2-1, with no clear D. The CDR3 contains 15 residues. V shed 2 bases and J shed 0 bases, with 8 bases lying between them. CDR1 MNHEY and CDR2 SMNVEV come from the germline V gene (reference sequence). DNA of the CDR3: TGTGCCAGCAGTTTAGAGAATCCCTCCTACAATGAGCAGTTCTTC. This gives the protein CASSLENPSYNEQFF.

The gene calls are TRBV7-9 and TRBJ2-5; D remains ambiguous. CDR3 size: 14 residues. Germline CDR1 reads SEHNR; CDR2 reads FQNEAQ (reference sequence). V was clipped by 1 base and J by 1 base, with 7 bases between them. In DNA, the CDR3 is TGTGCCAGCAGCTTAGACAGACCCCAAGAGACCCAGTACTTC. Encoded protein: CASSLDRPQETQYF. The whole variable domain, filled in from reference TRBV7-9 and TRBJ2-5, reads DTGVSQNPRHKITKRGQNVTFRCDPISEHNRLYWYRQTLGQGPEFLTYFQNEAQLEKSRLLSDRFSAERPKGSFSTLEIQRTEQGDSAMYLCASSLDRPQETQYFGPGTRLLVL.

The chain is built from TRBV5-5 and TRBJ1-5, with 10 bases aligning to TRBD1. Germline lookup yields CDR1 SGHKS and CDR2 YYEKEE (reference sequence). V was clipped by 7 bases and J by 7 bases; unmatched bases: 5. CDR3 size: 13 residues. The CDR3 coding sequence is TGTGCCAGCGGGACAGGGGTCGGGCAGCCCCAGCATTTT. It yields the protein CASGTGVGQPQHF.

V and J are TRBV7-2 and TRBJ1-2; tentatively, D is TRBD1 (5 bases). This CDR3 has 15 residues. V lost 7 bases and J lost 1, with 16 bases in between. Germline V gene sequence: CDR1 SGHTA, CDR2 FQGNSA. The CDR3 protein is CASTTLGGGNYGYTF. CDR3 coding DNA: TGTGCCAGCACCACCTTGGGGGGTGGTAACTATGGCTACACCTTC.

V is TRBV4-1 and J is TRBJ1-3, with 11 bases fitting TRBD1. This CDR3 contains 17 residues. With 3 bases clipped from V and 1 base from J, the junction kept 5 bases outside the gene matches. Germline CDR1 and CDR2: MGHRA and YSYEKL. The CDR3 coding sequence is TGCGCCAGCAGCCAGGTGGACAGGGGGCCTTCTGGAAACACCATATATTTT. It codes for CASSQVDRGPSGNTIYF.

This clone was observed a handful of times. The chain combines TRBV7-9 with TRBJ2-5; D perhaps matches TRBD2 (7 bases). The V end was cut by 5 bases, the J end by 1 base, with 17 bases between. Per germline, CDR1 SEHNR and CDR2 FQNEAQ (reference sequence). This CDR3 is built from 16 residues. CDR3 amino acids: CASSDRDRGAQETQYF. The CDR3 nucleotides are TGTGCCAGCAGCGACCGGGACCGGGGGGCCCAAGAGACCCAGTACTTC.

The J gene is TRBJ2-7, the V gene TRBV28, with a weak D call TRBD2 (6 bases). Trimming removed 11 bases from V and 2 bases from J, with 16 bases in between. The V gene's germline CDR1 is MDHEN and CDR2 SYDVKM. The CDR3 is 13 amino acids. CDR3 sequence: CASSPGRPYEQYF. CDR3 DNA sequence: TGTGCCTCGTCACCGGGGAGGCCCTACGAGCAGTACTTC.

DNA for the CDR3: TGTGCCAGCAGCAGCTACAGGGGCTACGAGCAGTACTTC. Encoded protein: CASSSYRGYEQYF. The chain has TRBV11-2 and TRBJ2-7; 7 bases line up with TRBD1. J lost 3 bases, V lost 5 bases, and 4 bases had no gene match. The CDR3 runs 13 residues. Germline CDR1 is SGHAT and CDR2 is FQNNGV.

This chain joins TRBV5-5 and TRBJ1-5, with 7 bases fitting TRBD1. Trimming cost V 2 bases and J 5 bases; bases outside gene matches: 4. The CDR3 length is 14 residues. CDR1 is SGHKS, CDR2 YYEKEE, per germline (reference sequence). The CDR3 loop is CASSLAGGHQPQHF. CDR3 DNA sequence: TGTGCCAGCAGCTTAGCAGGGGGTCATCAGCCCCAGCATTTT.

The gene calls are TRBV5-4 and TRBJ2-7; 14 bases line up with TRBD2. This CDR3 region has 15 residues. Germline-derived CDR1 and CDR2 are SGHNT and YYREEE (reference sequence). The V gene end was trimmed by 4 bases and the J gene end by 2 bases; junction bases not matched to a gene: 2. The CDR3 DNA reads TGTGCCAGCAGCCCGGGACTAGCGGGAGCCTACGAGCAGTACTTC. This codes for CASSPGLAGAYEQYF.

This rearrangement joins TRBV10-2 to TRBJ2-3, with D perhaps TRBD1 (6 bases). This CDR3 contains 16 residues. Germline values: CDR1 WSHSY, CDR2 SAAADI. Trimming took off 6 bases at V and 1 base at J, with 17 bases between the two ends. The CDR3 region is CASSWSSSGGTDTQYF. The CDR3 bases are TGCGCCAGCAGCTGGTCTAGTTCAGGGGGCACAGATACGCAGTATTTT.

This clone was seen more than once but under ten times. The CDR3 DNA sequence: TGCGCCAGCAGTGGGACAGGGTTCGATGAGCAGTTCTTC. It yields the protein CASSGTGFDEQFF. The chain couples TRBV10-1 to TRBJ2-1; TRBD1 matches at 8 bases. The CDR3 is 13 amino acids. The J segment lost 8 bases and the V segment lost 4 bases, leaving 4 bases of the junction unmatched. Germline CDR1 and CDR2: WNHNN and SYGVQD (reference sequence).

This clone is a singleton in its sample. The rearrangement links TRBV2 to TRBJ2-4; 7 bases agree with TRBD2. This CDR3 contains 18 residues. With V trimmed by 0 bases and J by 0 bases, 8 bases remained unmatched. Per the germline V gene, CDR1 is SNHLY and CDR2 is FYNNEI. The CDR3: CASSEALGLELAKNIQYF. The CDR3, as DNA: TGTGCCAGCAGTGAAGCCCTCGGACTAGAGCTAGCCAAAAACATTCAGTACTTC.

In the case of this clone: The sample contains more than one DNA sequence encoding this CDR3. The gene calls are TRBV18 and TRBJ2-2; D is unresolved. Trimming cost V 1 base and J 1 base, with 4 bases left between them. This CDR3 is 14 amino acids long. Germline CDR1 reads KGHSH; CDR2 reads LQKENI. The CDR3: CASSPLRNTGELFF. CDR3 coding DNA: TGTGCCAGCTCACCACTTCGGAACACCGGGGAGCTGTTTTTT.

The chain couples TRBV19 to TRBJ2-7, with TRBD1 matching over 7 bases. The CDR3 spans 16 residues. The V gene's germline CDR1 is LNHDA and CDR2 SQIVND (reference sequence). Trimming removed 1 base from V and 3 bases from J; junction bases left unmatched: 9. The CDR3 DNA sequence: TGTGCCAGTAGTATAGCCCCCGGGACAGTATACTACGAGCAGTACTTC. It codes for CASSIAPGTVYYEQYF.

This rearrangement joins TRBV20-1 to TRBJ2-4; the D gene is possibly TRBD2 (6 bases). V lost 5 bases, J lost 6 bases, and 20 bases lay in between. The CDR3 has 15 residues. Germline V gene data show CDR1 as DFQATT and CDR2 as SNEGSKA (reference sequence). The CDR3 coding sequence is TGCAGTGCTCGTGTGGGGGGACCTCTTCTAAACATTCAGTACTTC. It specifies CSARVGGPLLNIQYF.

The V gene is TRBV21-1, the J gene TRBJ1-5; the DNA was not used to check the table's D call, TRBD1. TRBV21-1 is deemed a pseudogene. This CDR3 is 16 amino acids long. The CDR3 coding sequence is TGTGCCAGCAGCATTTTGACAGGCTATAGCAATCAGCCCCAGCATTTT. It is translated as CASSILTGYSNQPQHF.

The V and J genes are TRBV9 and TRBJ1-2; D gene ambiguous. Per germline, CDR1 SGDLS and CDR2 YYNGEE. There are 13 residues in the CDR3. Deletions cut 2 bases from V and 7 bases from J, with 12 bases between. CDR3 amino acids: CASSVEGRSGYTF. DNA for the CDR3: TGTGCCAGCAGCGTGGAGGGTAGGTCTGGCTACACCTTC.

This chain uses TRBV12-5 with TRBJ1-3; D gene ambiguous. V lost 2 bases and J 1 base, leaving 12 bases between the germline ends. This CDR3 region has 16 residues. Germline CDR1 is LGHNT and CDR2 is FRNRAP. The CDR3 region is CASGLTRPGSGNTIYF. The CDR3 DNA reads TGTGCTAGTGGTTTGACGAGGCCCGGGTCTGGAAACACCATATATTTT.

V is TRBV3-1 (or the pseudogene TRBV3-2) and J is TRBJ2-1; possible D gene TRBD2, 5 bases. Trimming cost V 4 bases and J 4 bases, with 8 bases left between them. This CDR3 has 13 residues. Germline V gene lookup returns CDR1 LGHDT and CDR2 YNNKEL (reference sequence). CDR3 amino acids: CASSPPGYNEQFF. As DNA, the CDR3 is TGTGCCAGCAGCCCCCCGGGGTACAATGAGCAGTTCTTC.